This T cell receptor beta chain was found in a study of cytomegalovirus exposure and HLA in healthy donors. General study findings and limits: What a later analysis showed was that several of the most significant clusters appeared linked to common viral pathogens. Immune exposure data for these donors was limited to CMV serostatus. At a 0.05 false discovery rate, a later analysis found some 18,000 TCR beta sequences to be associated with HLA alleles. The HLA-A and HLA-B alleles of most subjects were reportedly predicted accurately from TCR beta sequences.

On this clone itself: Antigen unknown.

The PCR had 60 Vbeta and 13 Jbeta primers. The assay was immunoSEQ multiplex PCR, and TCRdb's table has in-frame clones only and misses some. The sample comprises over 150,000 clones, around 68% of which are singletons, and approximately 1.5% rests with the top ten. The source is a man aged 50-60 years in good health and CMV-seronegative. Sequenced: PBMCs.

The CDR3 protein is CASSLGDRVLETQYF. CDR3 DNA sequence: TGTGCCAGCAGTTTGGGAGACAGGGTTCTAGAGACCCAGTACTTC. The rearrangement links TRBV28 to TRBJ2-5; 7 bases are a match to TRBD1. The CDR3 covers 15 residues. The germline V gene has CDR1 MDHEN and CDR2 SYDVKM. V dropped 3 bases and J dropped 4; count of bases not matched to a gene: 8.